These 14 T cell receptor beta chains originate from one sample sequenced in a study of blood T cell repertoires in COVID-19. The data were produced by immunoSEQ multiplex PCR, yet TCRdb's version contains in-frame clones alone and is incomplete. This table holds 120,000 or so clones, 80% found once. Sequenced input: peripheral blood. The receptors derive from a human donor in a cohort sampled during active COVID-19.

This chain uses TRBV2 with TRBJ2-7; the match to TRBD1 covers 8 bases. The V and J ends lost 8 bases and 4 bases, in that order; junction bases with no gene match: 7. This CDR3 has 13 amino acids. Germline CDR1 and CDR2: SNHLY and FYNNEI. CDR3 protein: CASRARGQYEQYF. The CDR3 DNA follows: TGTGCCAGCCGAGCCAGGGGGCAATACGAGCAGTACTTC.

V is TRBV19 and J is TRBJ1-3; possibly TRBD1 for D (5 bases). Trimming removed 11 bases at V and 3 bases at J, with 8 bases between. Germline values: CDR1 LNHDA, CDR2 SQIVND (reference sequence). The CDR3 length is 11 residues. The CDR3 sequence: CAARVGNTIYF. In DNA, the CDR3 is TGTGCCGCCAGGGTTGGAAACACCATATATTTT.

The chain employs TRBV3-1 (or the pseudogene TRBV3-2) and TRBJ2-5; TRBD2 is a possible D gene (6 bases). Trimming stripped 2 bases from V and 3 bases from J, with 10 bases between. CDR1 is LGHDT and CDR2 is YNNKEL in the germline V gene (reference sequence). This CDR3 has 14 amino acids. CDR3 coding DNA: TGTGCCAGCAGCCAAACTTCGGGGGAAGAGACCCAGTACTTC. Encoded protein: CASSQTSGEETQYF.

J is TRBJ2-5 and V is TRBV2; 8 nucleotides align to TRBD2. V was clipped by 3 bases and J by 2 bases; unmatched bases: 8. The CDR3 contains 16 residues. Germline values: CDR1 SNHLY, CDR2 FYNNEI. The CDR3 loop reads CASSESSGGGQETQYF. Written as DNA, the CDR3 is TGTGCCAGCAGTGAGTCGAGCGGGGGTGGACAAGAGACCCAGTACTTC.

Here the CDR3 reads CASRTGLAGDYEQYF. In DNA, the CDR3 is TGTGCCAGCAGAACCGGACTAGCGGGGGACTACGAGCAGTACTTC. This rearrangement joins TRBV2 to TRBJ2-7, with 13 positions matching TRBD2. V gave up 6 bases and J gave up 3 bases; unmatched junction bases: 5. This CDR3 spans 15 amino acids. Germline V gene lookup returns CDR1 SNHLY and CDR2 FYNNEI.

This sequence joins TRBV29-1 and TRBJ2-5, with 7 bases that match TRBD2. The CDR3 covers 14 residues. Losses at the gene ends were 6 bases for V and 1 base for J; bases not matched to a gene: 8. Germline-derived CDR1 and CDR2 are SQVTM and ANQGSEA. The DNA of the CDR3 is TGCAGCGTCGAGGGCTCTAGCGGCCAAGAGACCCAGTACTTC. It yields the protein CSVEGSSGQETQYF.

The genes are TRBV28 and TRBJ1-4; no clear D gene. The CDR3 runs 16 residues. Trimming left V 1 base short and J 4 bases short, with 13 bases between. From germline, CDR1 is MDHEN and CDR2 SYDVKM. The CDR3 coding sequence is TGTGCCAGCAGTTTATTGAGGCGGGTCGATAATGAAAAACTGTTTTTT. Protein: CASSLLRRVDNEKLFF. The whole variable domain, filled in from reference TRBV28 and TRBJ1-4, reads DVKVTQSSRYLVKRTGEKVFLECVQDMDHENMFWYRQDPGLGLRLIYFSYDVKMKEKGDIPEGYSVSREKKERFSLILESASTNQTSMYLCASSLLRRVDNEKLFFGSGTQLSVL.

The chain is built from TRBV7-2 and TRBJ1-2; D unclear. There are 13 residues in the CDR3. V lost 0 bases, J lost 2 bases, and 4 bases lay in between. CDR1 and CDR2 (germline): SGHTA, FQGNSA. The CDR3 DNA reads as TGTGCCAGCAGCTTAGCCACAAACTATGGCTACACCTTC. It yields the protein CASSLATNYGYTF.

The chain links TRBV6-5 to TRBJ1-4, with TRBD1 matching over 9 bases. CDR1 and CDR2 (germline): MNHEY, SVGAGI. This CDR3 contains 14 residues. The V segment lost 6 bases and the J segment 5 bases; nucleotides outside the gene matches: 4. CDR3 residues: CASRPTGGNEKLFF. CDR3 nucleotide sequence: TGTGCCAGCAGGCCTACAGGGGGCAATGAAAAACTGTTTTTT.

The chain employs TRBV7-6 and TRBJ2-3, with a tentative D call TRBD1 (6 bases). Germline V gene lookup returns CDR1 SGHVS and CDR2 FNYEAQ. This CDR3 spans 15 amino acids. V lost 5 bases to trimming and J lost 0 bases, with 12 bases between them. DNA for the CDR3: TGTGCCAGCAGCAAAGAGGACAGAAGCACAGATACGCAGTATTTT. Translation: CASSKEDRSTDTQYF. The whole variable domain, remainder taken from reference TRBV7-6 and TRBJ2-3, is GAGVSQSPRYKVTKRGQDVALRCDPISGHVSLYWYRQALGQGPEFLTYFNYEAQQDKSGLPNDRFSAERPEGSISTLTIQRTEQRDSAMYRCASSKEDRSTDTQYFGPGTRLTVL.

The V gene is TRBV7-3, the J gene TRBJ2-1; D might be TRBD2 (5 bases). V was pared by 5 bases and J by 7 bases, with 24 bases between. The CDR3 contains 17 residues. Germline V gives CDR1 SGHTA, CDR2 FQGTGA. CDR3 bases: TGTGCCAGCAGCCCGGTAAGAGGGCCCTCCCGACGGAATGAGCAGTTCTTC. Residues: CASSPVRGPSRRNEQFF.

Concerning this clone itself: A read error may explain this, as a much larger clone is one base away. The J gene is TRBJ2-1, the V gene TRBV14; the match to TRBD2 covers 9 bases. Trimming took 1 base from V and 9 from J; bases not matched to a gene: 7. The CDR3 is made up of 15 amino acids. Germline CDR1 SGHDN, CDR2 FVKESK. The DNA for the CDR3 is TGTGCCAGCAGCCAAGGCGGACTAGCGCCTCGTGAGCAGTTCTTC. It yields the protein CASSQGGLAPREQFF.

The chain carries TRBV28 and TRBJ1-1; the D gene is possibly TRBD1 (6 bases). In germline, CDR1 is MDHEN, CDR2 SYDVKM. The CDR3 length is 14 residues. Between the trimmed V and J ends, which lost 5 bases and 10 bases, there was a span of 20 bases. CDR3 nucleotides: TGTGCCAGCAGTACACAGGGTCAAGAGGTGGGAGCTTTCTTT. This sequence encodes CASSTQGQEVGAFF.

This clone was picked up one time. CDR3 bases: TGTGCCAGCAGTTACGGACAGCAGGGCACTGAAGCTTTCTTT. As protein: CASSYGQQGTEAFF. This chain connects TRBV6-2 or TRBV6-3 to TRBJ1-1, with TRBD1 as a possible D gene (6 bases). V lost 2 bases and J 4 bases, leaving 11 bases between the germline ends. This CDR3 has 14 residues. Germline V gene lookup returns CDR1 MNHEY and CDR2 SVGEGT.